This TCR beta chain emerged from a study of T-cell memory formation after mild COVID-19. Study results and limitations: There was a balanced CD4/CD8 profile in clones contracting day 15 to 85, and later expanders leaned CD4+. Shrinking CD4+ clones resided mostly in CM and EM, and CD8+ ones in EMRA. Cross-reactive memory apparently joined, as some responding clones appeared in pre-infection memory.

As concerns this clonotype: Its antigen is undetermined.

Germline CDR1 reads MRHNA; CDR2 reads SNTAGT. V gave up 2 bases and J gave up 4 bases; unmatched junction bases: 7. The CDR3 consists of 15 residues. TCRdb reanalysed the 5' RACE reads using MiXCR and keeps one entry per CDR3 protein. The sample contains 210,000 or so distinct CDR3 sequences, about 18% of which appear only once. The rearrangement joins TRBV6-4 to TRBJ2-7; 8 bases fit TRBD2. The specimen sequenced was PBMCs or a T cell subset sorted from them (not recorded which). This receptor was identified in an adult woman who had mild COVID-19 (a few samples of this study predate the infection). Cell type and time point are not known. The CDR3 DNA is TGTGCCAGCAGTGACGGAGCGGGAGCTAATTACGAGCAGTACTTC. Translation gives CASSDGAGANYEQYF.